These T cell receptor beta chains were read from a single sample in a study of OX40 agonist ivuxolimab in advanced cancers. Sequencing used immunoSEQ multiplex PCR; TCRdb keeps in-frame clones, though not all of them. The sample lists around 35,000 clones; about 82% were seen once. Material: CD4+ or CD8+ T cells sorted from blood, obtained in a trial of the OX40 agonist ivuxolimab. These receptors were obtained from an adult with an advanced solid tumor such as melanoma, head and neck, liver or kidney cancer. CDR3s include the opening cysteine and the closing phenylalanine or tryptophan. D genes are given only for firm matches. The size field is filled for only some rows; it gives once, few, many or a size class.

16	TRBJ1-3	TRBV5-4	NA	NA	CASSPAGREAGNTIYF	TGCGCCAGCAGCCCCGCGGGGAGGGAGGCTGGAAACACCATATATTTT
15	TRBJ2-7	TRBV11-2	NA	NA	CASSSRQALIGEQYF	TGTGCCAGCAGCTCGAGACAGGCCCTCATAGGCGAGCAGTACTTC
12	TRBJ1-1	TRBV28	once	NA	CASSTWNTEAFF	TGTGCCAGCAGTACATGGAACACTGAAGCTTTCTTT
16	TRBJ1-3	TRBV23-1	NA	TRBD1	CASSQEDRGTGNTIYF	TGCGCCAGCAGTCAAGAGGACAGGGGAACTGGAAACACCATATATTTT
15	TRBJ2-7	TRBV18	NA	NA	CASSPEQGSSYEQYF	TGTGCCAGCTCACCGGAGCAGGGGAGCTCCTACGAGCAGTACTTC
13	TRBJ2-5	TRBV2	NA	NA	CASSEYSVETQYF	TGTGCCAGCAGTGAATACAGTGTAGAGACCCAGTACTTC
16	TRBJ2-3	TRBV7-2	NA	NA	CASSPLSAGWTDTQYF	TGTGCCAGCAGCCCACTCTCGGCGGGATGGACAGATACGCAGTATTTT
13	TRBJ1-5	TRBV19	NA	NA	CASRQVSNQPQHF	TGTGCCAGTCGTCAGGTTAGCAATCAGCCCCAGCATTTT
15	TRBJ2-3	TRBV23-1	NA	NA	CASSFSSQVTDTQYF	TGCGCCAGCAGCTTCAGTAGTCAGGTCACAGATACGCAGTATTTT
13	TRBJ1-3	TRBV19	NA	NA	CASMDSSGNTIYF	TGTGCCAGTATGGACAGCTCTGGAAACACCATATATTTT
15	TRBJ2-1	TRBV5-3	NA	NA	CARSSKAGSYNEQFF	TGTGCCAGAAGCTCAAAGGCTGGGTCCTACAATGAGCAGTTCTTC
13	TRBJ2-1	TRBV7-9	NA	NA	CASSLVLGDEQFF	TGTGCCAGCAGCTTAGTACTGGGGGATGAGCAGTTCTTC
15	TRBJ1-5	TRBV6-1	NA	TRBD1	CASSLTGGRNQPQHF	TGTGCCAGCAGCCTTACAGGGGGCCGGAATCAGCCCCAGCATTTT
17	TRBJ1-2	TRBV11-2	NA	TRBD1	CASSLGTWDRRDRGYTF	TGTGCCAGCAGCTTAGGGACGTGGGACAGGAGGGATCGGGGCTACACCTTC
13	TRBJ2-7	TRBV7-3	NA	TRBD1	CASSSGTGNEQYF	TGTGCCAGCAGCTCCGGGACAGGGAACGAGCAGTACTTC
15	TRBJ1-3	TRBV7-8	NA	TRBD1	CASSLARGLGNTIYF	TGTGCCAGCAGCTTAGCCAGGGGGTTGGGAAACACCATATATTTT
13	TRBJ1-2	TRBV18	NA	NA	CASSPTASRGYTF	TGTGCCAGCTCCCCGACAGCGAGCAGGGGCTACACCTTC
12	TRBJ2-5	TRBV30	NA	TRBD2	CAWRASGETQYF	TGTGCCTGGAGAGCTAGCGGGGAGACCCAGTACTTC
15	TRBJ2-1	TRBV5-1	NA	NA	CASSAGGTSYNEQFF	TGCGCCAGCAGCGCCGGAGGGACATCCTACAATGAGCAGTTCTTC
15	TRBJ2-7	TRBV29-1	NA	NA	CSVDAGRGPPYEQYF	TGCAGCGTTGATGCTGGCAGGGGACCCCCCTACGAGCAGTACTTC
15	TRBJ2-7	TRBV9	NA	NA	CASSVGGALSYEQYF	TGTGCCAGCAGCGTGGGAGGAGCTCTCTCCTACGAGCAGTACTTC
15	TRBJ2-5	TRBV5-8	once	TRBD2	CASRGGLAIEETQYF	TGTGCCAGCAGGGGGGGACTAGCGATCGAAGAGACCCAGTACTTC
15	TRBJ1-6	TRBV19	NA	TRBD1	CASTSRQGGLSPLHF	TGTGCCAGTACCTCCCGACAGGGAGGGCTTTCACCCCTCCACTTT
14	TRBJ2-1	TRBV19	NA	NA	CASSISRDLNEQFF	TGTGCCAGTAGTATTTCGCGGGATTTAAATGAGCAGTTCTTC
14	TRBJ2-5	TRBV18	NA	NA	CASSPADLGRAQYF	TGTGCCAGCTCACCCGCGGACCTCGGGCGGGCCCAGTACTTC
16	TRBJ2-1	TRBV9	NA	NA	CASSVSFSGTHNEQFF	TGTGCCAGCAGCGTATCGTTTTCCGGAACTCACAATGAGCAGTTCTTC
16	TRBJ2-2	TRBV4-1	NA	TRBD1	CASSHTQGALTGELFF	TGCGCCAGCAGCCACACCCAGGGGGCTCTCACCGGGGAGCTGTTTTTT
13	TRBJ2-7	TRBV6-5	NA	TRBD1	CASRPGTGSEQYF	TGTGCCAGCAGACCCGGGACAGGGAGCGAGCAGTACTTC
14	TRBJ1-5	TRBV6-1	NA	NA	CASSEMQGQLPQHF	TGTGCCAGCAGTGAGATGCAAGGTCAGCTGCCCCAGCATTTT
14	TRBJ2-7	TRBV4-1	few	TRBD2	CASSQDSGGPEQYF	TGCGCCAGCAGCCAAGATAGCGGGGGGCCCGAGCAGTACTTC
16	TRBJ2-5	TRBV9	NA	TRBD1	CASSPGQGGAEKTQYF	TGTGCCAGCAGTCCCGGACAGGGTGGCGCCGAGAAGACCCAGTACTTC
19	TRBJ2-2	TRBV4-1	NA	TRBD2	CASSQGGTSGSLSTGELFF	TGCGCCAGCAGCCAAGGGGGGACTAGCGGGAGCCTGAGCACCGGGGAGCTGTTTTTT
12	TRBJ2-1	TRBV5-1	NA	NA	CASSGVADEQFF	TGCGCCAGCAGCGGCGTGGCAGATGAGCAGTTCTTC
15	TRBJ2-1	TRBV7-6	few	TRBD2	CASSAPSGSLNEQFF	TGTGCCAGCAGCGCCCCTAGCGGGAGTCTTAATGAGCAGTTCTTC
18	TRBJ2-7	TRBV5-1	NA	TRBD1	CASSLGPSLRQGGYEQYF	TGCGCCAGCAGCTTGGGGCCGAGTTTGCGACAGGGCGGCTACGAGCAGTACTTC
17	TRBJ1-3	TRBV15	NA	NA	CATSRDLGSLSGNTIYF	TGTGCCACCAGCAGAGATCTGGGCTCCCTTTCGGGAAACACCATATATTTT
19	TRBJ1-2	TRBV6-4	NA	TRBD1	CASSDLQPQPGQGADGYTF	TGTGCCAGCAGTGACCTCCAACCCCAACCGGGACAGGGGGCCGATGGCTACACCTTC
14	TRBJ2-5	TRBV7-2	NA	TRBD2	CASSPKGLAETQYF	TGTGCCAGCAGCCCAAAGGGACTAGCGGAGACCCAGTACTTC
19	TRBJ2-7	TRBV15	NA	TRBD2	CATSRDRTSGGPSSYEQYF	TGTGCCACCAGCAGAGATCGGACTAGCGGGGGCCCGAGCTCCTACGAGCAGTACTTC
16	TRBJ2-5	TRBV19	NA	NA	CASSIRAGVGQETQYF	TGTGCCAGTAGTATAAGGGCAGGGGTCGGCCAAGAGACCCAGTACTTC
13	TRBJ1-3	TRBV2	NA	NA	CASSTGTGNTIYF	TGTGCCAGCAGTACCGGGACAGGAAACACCATATATTTT
13	TRBJ1-2	TRBV6-5	once	TRBD1	CASSGTVNYGYTF	TGTGCCAGCAGTGGGACAGTTAACTATGGCTACACCTTC
15	TRBJ1-6	TRBV6-5	NA	TRBD1	CASRQGSLYNSPLHF	TGTGCCAGCAGACAGGGGTCCCTCTATAATTCACCCCTCCACTTT
15	TRBJ2-1	TRBV7-7	NA	TRBD2	CASRRAGGPFNEQFF	TGTGCCAGCAGACGAGCGGGAGGGCCTTTCAATGAGCAGTTCTTC
16	TRBJ2-3	TRBV5-1	NA	NA	CATKGGGTAGTDTQYF	TGCGCCACCAAGGGGGGCGGGACAGCGGGCACAGATACGCAGTATTTT
13	TRBJ2-4	TRBV7-2	NA	NA	CASSLMEGNIQYF	TGTGCCAGCAGCTTAATGGAGGGAAACATTCAGTACTTC
18	TRBJ2-6	TRBV28	NA	TRBD1	CASSSPGQGAHGANVLTF	TGTGCCAGCAGTTCCCCGGGACAGGGGGCGCACGGGGCCAACGTCCTGACTTTC
16	TRBJ1-5	TRBV5-1	NA	TRBD1	CASSLGAGGINQPQHF	TGCGCCAGCAGCTTGGGTGCAGGGGGGATCAATCAGCCCCAGCATTTT
15	TRBJ2-7	TRBV11-2	NA	TRBD2	CASRPTSGSNYEQYF	TGTGCCAGCAGACCTACTAGCGGATCAAACTACGAGCAGTACTTC
12	TRBJ1-5	TRBV6-1	NA	NA	CASERGGQPQHF	TGTGCCAGCGAAAGGGGAGGACAGCCCCAGCATTTT
14	TRBJ2-1	TRBV2	NA	NA	CASSEGRIHNEQFF	TGTGCCAGCAGTGAAGGGCGGATTCACAATGAGCAGTTCTTC
11	TRBJ1-1	TRBV29-1	NA	NA	CSGKMNTEAFF	TGCAGCGGCAAAATGAACACTGAAGCTTTCTTT